The 13 T cell receptor beta chains given below trace back to one sample, sequenced in a study of CD8 T cells in Susac syndrome. An amount of RNA that ranged from 0.5 to 1 ug was reverse transcribed with random hexamers. TCRdb fed the immunoSEQ multiplex PCR reads into MiXCR, producing one record per CDR3 protein. Of about 73,000 distinct CDR3 sequences listed, over 85% are singletons. Specimen: CD8+ T cells from PBMCs. The receptors stem from a human donor with multiple sclerosis.

This clonotype was observed once. The chain employs TRBV19 and TRBJ1-1; D remains ambiguous. V lost 3 bases and J lost 2, with 13 bases in between. The CDR3 loop spans 15 amino acids. Germline V gene sequence: CDR1 LNHDA, CDR2 SQIVND (reference sequence). The CDR3 reads CASSIGPSVNTEAFF. The CDR3 region has the DNA TGTGCCAGTAGTATCGGCCCTTCAGTCAACACTGAAGCTTTCTTT.

The chain recombines TRBV7-2 with TRBJ1-1, with D unclear. Trimming cost V 6 bases and J 1 base, with 3 bases left between them. The CDR3 spans 11 residues. Germline loops: CDR1 SGHTA, CDR2 FQGNSA. The CDR3 DNA reads as TGTGCCAGCAGGAAGAACACTGAAGCTTTCTTT. Its translation: CASRKNTEAFF.

The chain combines TRBV29-1 with TRBJ2-1; TRBD1 agrees at 7 bases. The CDR3 covers 15 residues. Germline V lookup: CDR1 SQVTM, CDR2 ANQGSEA. V lost 3 bases and J lost 3; bases outside the gene matches: 8. CDR3: CSVDPSGGGYNEQFF. CDR3 nucleotides: TGCAGCGTTGATCCTTCAGGGGGTGGCTACAATGAGCAGTTCTTC.

CDR3 protein: CASSLYAGGSGFGYTF. The CDR3 bases are TGTGCCAGCAGTTTATACGCGGGGGGGAGCGGGTTCGGCTACACCTTC. The chain has TRBV27 and TRBJ1-2, with D perhaps TRBD1 (5 bases). V lost 1 base and J lost 8, with 20 bases in between. The germline V gene has CDR1 MNHEY and CDR2 SMNVEV (reference sequence). This CDR3 has 16 residues.

This clonotype was detected only once. This chain uses TRBV5-1 with TRBJ2-1; D possibly corresponds to TRBD2 (5 bases). V shed 4 bases and J shed 7 bases, with 24 bases lying between them. CDR3 length: 17 amino acids. Germline V gives CDR1 SGHRS, CDR2 YFSETQ. CDR3 sequence (DNA): TGCGCCAGCAGCCAGACACCAAGTAGAGCAGAGGGTAATGAGCAGTTCTTC. It translates to CASSQTPSRAEGNEQFF.

This chain joins TRBV7-9 and TRBJ2-3, with TRBD2 as a possible D gene (6 bases). Germline V lookup: CDR1 SEHNR, CDR2 FQNEAQ (reference sequence). The V end was cut by 3 bases, the J end by 6 bases, with 16 bases between. CDR3 length equals 15 residues. The CDR3 DNA sequence: TGTGCCAGCAGCTTGCCCGGGGGACCGGGTGATACGCAGTATTTT. Translated, it gives CASSLPGGPGDTQYF.

The V and J genes are TRBV18 and TRBJ2-7; D may be TRBD1 or TRBD2 (5 bases each). V was pared by 4 bases and J by 5 bases, with 18 bases between. This CDR3 is 15 amino acids long. Looked up from germline, CDR1 is KGHSH and CDR2 is LQKENI. The CDR3 DNA reads TGTGCCAGCTCACTTCAGGGACCCCCCCTCAACGAGCAGTACTTC. This encodes CASSLQGPPLNEQYF.

CDR3 sequence (DNA): TGCGCCAGCCTTTACAGGGACCCTAGCACAGATACGCAGTATTTT. Protein product: CASLYRDPSTDTQYF. The chain recombines TRBV23-1 with TRBJ2-3; D may be TRBD1 (6 bases). TRBV23-1 is classed as an ORF, of uncertain function. This CDR3 contains 15 residues. The V and J ends lost 8 bases and 0 bases respectively, with 15 bases between them.

The chain carries TRBV30 and TRBJ2-7, with a possible D match to TRBD1 (6 bases). The germline gives CDR1 GTSNPN, CDR2 SVGIG (reference sequence). The CDR3 runs 14 residues. Trimming stripped 1 base from V and 6 bases from J, with 16 bases between. This CDR3 is CAWSDSLTGREQYF. CDR3 nucleotides: TGTGCCTGGAGTGATTCCTTGACAGGTCGCGAGCAGTACTTC.

The rearrangement joins TRBV4-1 to TRBJ1-2; D possibly corresponds to TRBD1 (5 bases). The CDR3 is 12 amino acids. CDR1 and CDR2 (germline): MGHRA, YSYEKL. Deletions cut 2 bases from V and 8 bases from J, with 9 bases between. The CDR3 reads CASSQRGRGYTF. The DNA of the CDR3 is TGCGCCAGCAGCCAACGGGGACGCGGCTACACCTTC.

The chain carries TRBV12-3 or TRBV12-4 and TRBJ2-5, with 11 positions matching TRBD1. Trimming at V came to 5 bases and at J to 6 bases, leaving 8 bases not matched to a gene. CDR3 length equals 15 residues. Written as DNA, the CDR3 is TGTGCCAGCAGTGATCCGGGACAGGGGGGGAAGACCCAGTACTTC. This gives the protein CASSDPGQGGKTQYF.

The rearrangement links TRBV20-1 to TRBJ1-6; no clear D gene. V was cut by 7 bases and J by 7 bases, with 8 bases left in between. CDR1 DFQATT and CDR2 SNEGSKA come from the germline V gene (reference sequence). The length of the CDR3 is 11 residues. The CDR3 protein is CSEAGNSPLHF. The CDR3 DNA sequence: TGCAGTGAGGCGGGAAATTCACCCCTCCACTTT.

The chain joins TRBV12-3 or TRBV12-4 to TRBJ1-5, with a tentative D call TRBD1 (5 bases). V shed 1 base and J shed 0 bases, with 10 bases lying between them. The CDR3 contains 16 residues. Here the CDR3 DNA reads TGTGCCAGCAGTTTAGGGGGACGGAATAGCAATCAGCCCCAGCATTTT. Translating gives CASSLGGRNSNQPQHF.